This section outlines one T cell receptor (beta chain) sequence together with its context. Its antigen is not identified. The TCR beta CDR3 regions underwent amplification from RNA transcripts. HTBI primers served in a first-round RT-PCR, which a second-round multiplex PCR followed. Using its own MiXCR run on the multiplex PCR reads, TCRdb lists one record per CDR3 protein. The sample yields some 750,000 distinct CDR3 sequences, roughly two fifths seen once. Other autoimmune diseases, uncontrolled infections, pregnancy and lactation each led to patient exclusion. The PBMCs used were ones drawn from approximately 10 ml of fresh peripheral blood. The data derive from a study of Graves' ophthalmopathy and Graves' hyperthyroidism. Notes on the study in general: Among thyroid clonotypes expanded above 0.001 frequency, most also appeared in blood.

The CDR3 has 14 amino acids. Trimming took off 3 bases at V and 6 bases at J, with 17 bases between the two ends. Germline-derived CDR1 and CDR2 are DFQATT and SNEGSKA (reference sequence). V gene TRBV20-1 combines with J gene TRBJ1-1; no clear D. This TCR derives from an adult man with Graves' ophthalmopathy. The specimen was peripheral blood. The CDR3 region is CSASPPVGLAEAFF. The DNA for the CDR3 is TGCAGTGCTAGCCCCCCGGTGGGGTTGGCTGAAGCTTTCTTT.